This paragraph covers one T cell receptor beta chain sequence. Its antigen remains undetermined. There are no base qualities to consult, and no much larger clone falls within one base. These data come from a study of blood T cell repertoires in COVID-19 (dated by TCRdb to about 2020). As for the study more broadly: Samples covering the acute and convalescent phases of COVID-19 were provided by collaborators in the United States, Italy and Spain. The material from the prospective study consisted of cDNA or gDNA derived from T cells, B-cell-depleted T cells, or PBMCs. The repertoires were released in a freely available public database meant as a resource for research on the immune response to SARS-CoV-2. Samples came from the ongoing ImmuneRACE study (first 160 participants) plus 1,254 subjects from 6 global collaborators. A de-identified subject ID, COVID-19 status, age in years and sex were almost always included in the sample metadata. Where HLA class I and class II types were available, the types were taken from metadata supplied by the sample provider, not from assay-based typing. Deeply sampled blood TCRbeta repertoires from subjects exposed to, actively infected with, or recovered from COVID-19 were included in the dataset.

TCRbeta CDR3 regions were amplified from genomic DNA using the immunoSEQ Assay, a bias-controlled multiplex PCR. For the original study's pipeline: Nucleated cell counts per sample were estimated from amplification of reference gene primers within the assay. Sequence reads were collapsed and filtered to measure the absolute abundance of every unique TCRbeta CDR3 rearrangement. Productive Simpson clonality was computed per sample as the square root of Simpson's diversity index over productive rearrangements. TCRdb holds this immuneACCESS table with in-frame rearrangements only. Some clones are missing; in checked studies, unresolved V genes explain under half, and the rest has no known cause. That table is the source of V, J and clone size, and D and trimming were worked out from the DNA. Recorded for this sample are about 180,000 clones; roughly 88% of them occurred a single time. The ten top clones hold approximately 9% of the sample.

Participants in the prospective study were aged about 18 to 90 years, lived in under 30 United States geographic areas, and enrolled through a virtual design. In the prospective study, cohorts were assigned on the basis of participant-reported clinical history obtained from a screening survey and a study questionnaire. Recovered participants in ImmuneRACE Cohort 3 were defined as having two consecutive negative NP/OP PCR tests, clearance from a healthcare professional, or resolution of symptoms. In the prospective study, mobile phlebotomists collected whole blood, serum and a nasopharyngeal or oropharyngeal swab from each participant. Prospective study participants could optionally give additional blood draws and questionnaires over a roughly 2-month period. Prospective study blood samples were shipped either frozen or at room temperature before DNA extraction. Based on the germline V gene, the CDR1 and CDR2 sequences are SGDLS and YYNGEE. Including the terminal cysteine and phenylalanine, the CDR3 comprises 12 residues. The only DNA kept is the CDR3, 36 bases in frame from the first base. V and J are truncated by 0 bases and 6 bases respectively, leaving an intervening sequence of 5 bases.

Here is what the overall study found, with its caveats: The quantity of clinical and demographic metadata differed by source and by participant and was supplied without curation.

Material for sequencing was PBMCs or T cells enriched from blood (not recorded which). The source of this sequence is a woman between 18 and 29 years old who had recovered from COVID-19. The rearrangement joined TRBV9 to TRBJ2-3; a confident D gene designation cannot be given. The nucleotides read TGTGCCAGCAGCGTAGATGCGGATACGCAGTATTTT. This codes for CASSVDADTQYF.